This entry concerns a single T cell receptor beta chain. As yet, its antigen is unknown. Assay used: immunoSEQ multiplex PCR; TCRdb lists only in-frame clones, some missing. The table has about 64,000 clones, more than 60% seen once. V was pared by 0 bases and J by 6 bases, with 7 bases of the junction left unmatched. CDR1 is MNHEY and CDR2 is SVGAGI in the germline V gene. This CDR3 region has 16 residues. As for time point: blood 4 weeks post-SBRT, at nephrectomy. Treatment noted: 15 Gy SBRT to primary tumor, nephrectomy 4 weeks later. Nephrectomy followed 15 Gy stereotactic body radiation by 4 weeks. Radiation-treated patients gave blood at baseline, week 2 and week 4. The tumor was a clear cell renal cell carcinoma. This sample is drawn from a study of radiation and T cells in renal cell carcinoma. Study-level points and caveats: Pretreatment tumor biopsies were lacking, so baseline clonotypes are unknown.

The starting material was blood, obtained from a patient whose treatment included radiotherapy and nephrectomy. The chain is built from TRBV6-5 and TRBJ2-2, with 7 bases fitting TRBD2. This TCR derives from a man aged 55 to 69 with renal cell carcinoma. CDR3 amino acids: CASSYSGGKGSGELFF. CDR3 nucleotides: TGTGCCAGCAGTTACTCGGGGGGGAAAGGATCCGGGGAGCTGTTTTTT.